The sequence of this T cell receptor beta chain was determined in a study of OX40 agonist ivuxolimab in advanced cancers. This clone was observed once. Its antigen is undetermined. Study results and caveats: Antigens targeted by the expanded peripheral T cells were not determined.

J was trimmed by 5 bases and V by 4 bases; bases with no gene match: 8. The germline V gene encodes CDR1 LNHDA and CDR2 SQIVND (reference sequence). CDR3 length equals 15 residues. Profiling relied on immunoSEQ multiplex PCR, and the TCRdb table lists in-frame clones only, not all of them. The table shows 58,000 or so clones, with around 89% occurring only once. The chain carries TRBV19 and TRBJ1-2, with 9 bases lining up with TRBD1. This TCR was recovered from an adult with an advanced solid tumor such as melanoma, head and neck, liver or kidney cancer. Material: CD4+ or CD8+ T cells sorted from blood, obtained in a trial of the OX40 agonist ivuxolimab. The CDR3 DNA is TGTGCCAGTAGTACCGGACAGGGGAGGTGGTATGGCTACACCTTC. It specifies CASSTGQGRWYGYTF.